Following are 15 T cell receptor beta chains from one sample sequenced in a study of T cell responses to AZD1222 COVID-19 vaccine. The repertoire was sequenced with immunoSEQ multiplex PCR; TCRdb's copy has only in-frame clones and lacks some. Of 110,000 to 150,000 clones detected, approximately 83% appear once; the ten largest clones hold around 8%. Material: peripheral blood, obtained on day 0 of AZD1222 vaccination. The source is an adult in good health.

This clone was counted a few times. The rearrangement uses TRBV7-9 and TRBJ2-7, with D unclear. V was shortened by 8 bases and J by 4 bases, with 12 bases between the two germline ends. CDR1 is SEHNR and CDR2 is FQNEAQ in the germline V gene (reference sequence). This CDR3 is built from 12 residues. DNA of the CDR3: TGTGCCAGCGGATACAGTTCTTACGAGCAGTACTTC. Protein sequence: CASGYSSYEQYF.

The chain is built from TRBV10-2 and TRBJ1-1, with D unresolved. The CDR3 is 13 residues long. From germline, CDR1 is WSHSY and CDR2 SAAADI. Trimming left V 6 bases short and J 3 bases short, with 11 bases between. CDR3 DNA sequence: TGCGCCAGCAGACGCGGAGAGGACACTGAAGCTTTCTTT. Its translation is CASRRGEDTEAFF.

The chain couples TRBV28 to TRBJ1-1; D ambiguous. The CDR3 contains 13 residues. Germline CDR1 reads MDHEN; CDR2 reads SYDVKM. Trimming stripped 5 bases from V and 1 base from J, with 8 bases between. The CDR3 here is CASSRGPNTEAFF. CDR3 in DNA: TGTGCCAGCAGTCGAGGACCGAACACTGAAGCTTTCTTT.

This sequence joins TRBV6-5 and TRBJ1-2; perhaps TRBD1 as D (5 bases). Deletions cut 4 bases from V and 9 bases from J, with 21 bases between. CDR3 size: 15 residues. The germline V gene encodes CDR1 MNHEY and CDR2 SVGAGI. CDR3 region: CASSSLDNLPGSYTF. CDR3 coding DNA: TGTGCCAGCAGTTCCTTGGACAACCTCCCCGGGAGCTACACCTTC.

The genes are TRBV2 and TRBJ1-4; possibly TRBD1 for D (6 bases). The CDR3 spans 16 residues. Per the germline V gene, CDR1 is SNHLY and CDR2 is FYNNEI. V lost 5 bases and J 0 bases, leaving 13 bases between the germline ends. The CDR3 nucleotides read TGTGCCAGCAGTAGAGACAGGCCTGCAACTAATGAAAAACTGTTTTTT. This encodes CASSRDRPATNEKLFF.

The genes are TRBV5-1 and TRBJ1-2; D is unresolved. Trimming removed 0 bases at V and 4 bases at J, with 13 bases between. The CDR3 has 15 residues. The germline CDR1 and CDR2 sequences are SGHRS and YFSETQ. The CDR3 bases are TGCGCCAGCAGCTTGGAACAGACCTACCTCTATGGCTACACCTTC. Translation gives CASSLEQTYLYGYTF.

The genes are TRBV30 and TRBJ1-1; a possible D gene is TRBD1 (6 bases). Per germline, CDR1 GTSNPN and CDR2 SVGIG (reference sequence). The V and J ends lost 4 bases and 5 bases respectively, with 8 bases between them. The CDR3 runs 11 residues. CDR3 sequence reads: CAWTRGTEAFF. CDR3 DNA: TGTGCCTGGACTAGGGGGACTGAAGCTTTCTTT.

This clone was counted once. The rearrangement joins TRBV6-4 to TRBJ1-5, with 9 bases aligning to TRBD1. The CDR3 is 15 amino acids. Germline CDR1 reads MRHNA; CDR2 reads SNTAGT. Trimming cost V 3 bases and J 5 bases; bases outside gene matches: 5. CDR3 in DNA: TGTGCCAGCAGTGATCTCCGGGACAGGGATCAGCCCCAGCATTTT. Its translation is CASSDLRDRDQPQHF.

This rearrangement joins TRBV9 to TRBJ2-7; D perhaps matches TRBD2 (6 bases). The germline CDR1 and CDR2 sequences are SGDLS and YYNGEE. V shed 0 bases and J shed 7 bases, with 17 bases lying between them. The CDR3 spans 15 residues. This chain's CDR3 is CASSVVTSGLGEQYF. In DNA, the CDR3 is TGTGCCAGCAGCGTAGTGACTAGTGGTTTGGGGGAGCAGTACTTC.

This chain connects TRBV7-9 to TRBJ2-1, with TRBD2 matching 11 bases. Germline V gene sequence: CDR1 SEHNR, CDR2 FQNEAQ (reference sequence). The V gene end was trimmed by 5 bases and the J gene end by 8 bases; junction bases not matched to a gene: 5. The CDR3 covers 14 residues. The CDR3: CASSPRLAGYEQFF. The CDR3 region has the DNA TGTGCCAGCAGCCCCCGACTAGCGGGATATGAGCAGTTCTTC.

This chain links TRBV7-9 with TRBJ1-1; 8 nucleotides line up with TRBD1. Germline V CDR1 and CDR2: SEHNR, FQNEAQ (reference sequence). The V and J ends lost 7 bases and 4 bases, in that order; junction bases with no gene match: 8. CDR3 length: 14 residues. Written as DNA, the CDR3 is TGTGCCAGCATACTAAATCAGGGGGCCACTGAAGCTTTCTTT. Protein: CASILNQGATEAFF.

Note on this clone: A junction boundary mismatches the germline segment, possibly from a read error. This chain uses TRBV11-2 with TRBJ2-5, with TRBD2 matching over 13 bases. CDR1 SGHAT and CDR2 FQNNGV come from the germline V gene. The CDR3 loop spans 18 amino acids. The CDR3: CTSSPGRLAGGNQETQYF. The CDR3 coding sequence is TGTACCAGCAGCCCGGGGAGACTAGCGGGGGGAAACCAAGAGACCCAGTACTTC.

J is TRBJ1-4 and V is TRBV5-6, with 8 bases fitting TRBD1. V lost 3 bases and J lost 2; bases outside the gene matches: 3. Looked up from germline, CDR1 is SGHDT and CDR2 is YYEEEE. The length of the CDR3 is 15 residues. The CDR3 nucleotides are TGTGCCAGCAGCTCGACAGGGGTCACTAATGAAAAACTGTTTTTT. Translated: CASSSTGVTNEKLFF.

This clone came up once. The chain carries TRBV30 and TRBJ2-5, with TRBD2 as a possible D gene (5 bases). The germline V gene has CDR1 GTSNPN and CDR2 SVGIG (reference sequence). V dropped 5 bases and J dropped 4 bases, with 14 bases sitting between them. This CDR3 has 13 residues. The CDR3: CAWARRRAETQYF. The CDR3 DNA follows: TGTGCCTGGGCGCGTAGGCGGGCAGAGACCCAGTACTTC.

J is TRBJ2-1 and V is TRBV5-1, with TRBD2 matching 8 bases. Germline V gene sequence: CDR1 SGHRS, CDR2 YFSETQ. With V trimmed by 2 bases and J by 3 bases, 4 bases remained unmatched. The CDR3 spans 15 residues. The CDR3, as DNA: TGCGCCAGCAGCTTAGGTAGCGGGGACTACAATGAGCAGTTCTTC. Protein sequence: CASSLGSGDYNEQFF.